This T cell receptor beta chain was profiled in a study of T cells expressing NK-cell markers. The study's findings and limits: Among a handful of donors, these clonotypes also ranked first in the CD3+CD56-NKG2C+ fraction.

TCRdb re-called the 5' RACE reads and gives one entry per CDR3 protein, without DNA. The sample has fewer than 400,000 distinct CDR3 sequences. The CDR3 loop spans 13 amino acids. Germline V lookup: CDR1 KGHSH, CDR2 LQKENI. As regards this clonotype: Its antigen remains unidentified.

V and J are TRBV18 and TRBJ2-7; lacking DNA, the TRBD1 call made by TCRdb goes unchecked. The sequenced material came from blood T cells: a sorted CD56 or NKG2C T cell subset, CD4+ or CD8+ T cells, or bulk PBMC T cells (not recorded which). This TCR was recovered from a man aged 18-75 years in good health. The CDR3 loop is CASSPHRENEQYF.